A selection of T cell receptor beta chains follows, all from one sample in a study of blood T cell repertoires in COVID-19. Sequencing used immunoSEQ multiplex PCR; TCRdb keeps in-frame clones, though not all of them. Counted here are 400,000 to 450,000 clones, about 87% occurring once; the ten biggest clones make up 10% to 15%. The sequenced sample was peripheral blood. Every receptor here comes from a woman in her forties or fifties with COVID-19, enrolled during active disease. CDR3s include the opening cysteine and the closing phenylalanine or tryptophan. Fields, in order: clone size, D gene, J gene, V gene, CDR3 DNA, CDR3 protein. A D gene is named only where the DNA matches it firmly. Not every row has a clone size; where given, it reads once, few, many or a size class.

>NA|NA|TRBJ2-1|TRBV3-1/TRBV3-2
TGTGCCAGCAGCCAAGAACAGGGTTACTACAATGAGCAGTTCTTC
CASSQEQGYYNEQFF
>NA|NA|TRBJ2-3|TRBV9
TGTGCCAGCAGCGAGGGTCCCAGCGGTTCTAGCACAGATACGCAGTATTTT
CASSEGPSGSSTDTQYF
>NA|NA|TRBJ2-3|TRBV2
TGTGCCAGCAGTGAAGGACGGGGTGGAGGCACAGATACGCAGTATTTT
CASSEGRGGGTDTQYF
>NA|NA|TRBJ1-2|TRBV20-1
TGCAGTGCTAGTGCGAGGGGGAACAACTATGGCTACACCTTC
CSASARGNNYGYTF
>NA|NA|TRBJ1-4|TRBV14
TGTGCCAGCAGCCAATGGCCACAGGGCGCTGAAAAACTGTTTTTT
CASSQWPQGAEKLFF
>NA|NA|TRBJ2-7|TRBV20-1
TGCAGTGCTAGACGGGCCTACGAGCAGTACTTC
CSARRAYEQYF
>NA|NA|TRBJ1-1|TRBV10-3
TGTGCCATCAGTGAGTTTGAGAGCCTTTACACTGAAGCTTTCTTT
CAISEFESLYTEAFF
>NA|TRBD1|TRBJ1-5|TRBV19
TGTGCCAGTAGTACGGGCCACCGACAGGGCAGAGGCAATCAGCCCCAGCATTTT
CASSTGHRQGRGNQPQHF
>once|NA|TRBJ1-1|TRBV6-5
TGTGCCAGCACCCCGGGGAGGGATTACGCTGAAGCTTTCTTT
CASTPGRDYAEAFF
>NA|NA|TRBJ2-6|TRBV6-2/TRBV6-3
TGTGCCAGCAGTTACGGGAGAAACCCTGGGGCCAACGTCCTGACTTTC
CASSYGRNPGANVLTF
>few|TRBD1|TRBJ1-2|TRBV6-1
TGTGCCAGCAGTGTAAGAGGAGGACAGGGGGCATATTATGGCTACACCTTC
CASSVRGGQGAYYGYTF
>NA|TRBD2|TRBJ2-3|TRBV7-2
TGTGCCAGCAGCTTTAAGCGGGGGCTCTCGGGGGATACGCAGTATTTT
CASSFKRGLSGDTQYF
>NA|TRBD1|TRBJ1-6|TRBV2
TGTGCCAGCCGAGGGGAGGACCTTACAGGGGGCGATAATTCACCCCTCCACTTT
CASRGEDLTGGDNSPLHF
>NA|NA|TRBJ1-1|TRBV10-2
TGCGCCAGCAGGGACGGCGGACTGGGCACTGAAGCTTTCTTT
CASRDGGLGTEAFF
>NA|TRBD2|TRBJ2-1|TRBV7-9
TGTGCCAGCATCCGGGGGGTACTCAATGAGCAGTTCTTC
CASIRGVLNEQFF
>NA|TRBD1|TRBJ1-4|TRBV18
TGTGCCAGCTCACCCGGGACAGGTGAAAAACTGTTTTTT
CASSPGTGEKLFF
>NA|TRBD1|TRBJ2-3|TRBV19
TGTGCCAGTAGCTGGGGGACAGGGGGCGCCGAAGATACGCAGTATTTT
CASSWGTGGAEDTQYF
>NA|NA|TRBJ2-5|TRBV10-1
TGCGCCAGCAGTGGAGACACCGCCGAGGAGACCCAGTACTTC
CASSGDTAEETQYF
>NA|NA|TRBJ1-2|TRBV5-1
TGCGCCAGCAGCCTAATCCCCAGGATGGGTGATGGCTACACCTTC
CASSLIPRMGDGYTF
>NA|NA|TRBJ1-2|TRBV27
TGTGCCAGCAGTTTACATTGGGCAAACTATGGCTACACCTTC
CASSLHWANYGYTF
>once|NA|TRBJ2-7|TRBV29-1
TGCAGCGTTGAGGACTCTTACTACGAGCAGTACTTC
CSVEDSYYEQYF
>NA|NA|TRBJ1-1|TRBV27
TGTGCCAGCAGTTTTTCGTACACCGGGACCCTGAGGGGGATGAACACTGAAGCTTTCTTT
CASSFSYTGTLRGMNTEAFF
>few|NA|TRBJ1-5|TRBV30
TGTGCCTGGGGTGGGGCCTTTGGGCAGCCCCAGCATTTT
CAWGGAFGQPQHF
>NA|NA|TRBJ1-3|TRBV6-5
TGTGCCACAAATCCCCGGGCCTCGGGGGACACCATATATTTT
CATNPRASGDTIYF
>NA|NA|TRBJ1-2|TRBV19
TGTGCCAGTGAGAGTATGGACAGACACTATGGCTACACCTTC
CASESMDRHYGYTF
>NA|NA|TRBJ1-5|TRBV6-2/TRBV6-3
TGTGCCAGCAGTCACGGGGACACGGCAGCTCAGCCCCAGCATTTT
CASSHGDTAAQPQHF
>NA|NA|TRBJ2-3|TRBV5-1
TGCGCCAGCAGCACGGGGGTCCAGGGCACAGATACGCAGTATTTT
CASSTGVQGTDTQYF
>NA|TRBD1|TRBJ1-5|TRBV7-8
TGTGCCAGCAGCTTCGACAGGGTCAATCAGCCCCAGCATTTT
CASSFDRVNQPQHF
>NA|TRBD1|TRBJ2-1|TRBV9
TGTGCCAGCAGCGTAGTGTCAGGGGGTAGGGATGAGCAGTTCTTC
CASSVVSGGRDEQFF
>NA|NA|TRBJ1-2|TRBV5-1
TGCGCCAGCAGCCCCACCGGGACATTCTATGGCTACACCTTC
CASSPTGTFYGYTF
>few|TRBD1|TRBJ1-2|TRBV4-2
TGTGCCAGCAGCCTATCAACAGGGGGAGCTAACTATGGCTACACCTTC
CASSLSTGGANYGYTF
>NA|TRBD1|TRBJ2-1|TRBV7-9
TGTGCCAGCAGCTCGTGGACAGGGGGCAGGTCGGACAATGAGCAGTTCTTC
CASSSWTGGRSDNEQFF